These 16 T cell receptor beta chains were sequenced from one sample in a study of cytomegalovirus exposure and HLA in healthy donors. The PCR was carried out with 60 Vbeta primers and 13 Jbeta primers. Produced via immunoSEQ multiplex PCR; TCRdb's table is partial and in-frame only. This sample yields 90,000 or so clones, of which 80% to 90% are seen a single time; roughly 3.4% belongs to the top ten. What was sequenced was PBMCs. The origin of the receptors is a man aged 25-40 years in good health and CMV-seropositive.

This clone was seen a handful of times. The J gene is TRBJ2-6, the V gene TRBV11-2; unclear D gene. V was shortened by 5 bases and J by 8 bases, with 7 bases between the two germline ends. Germline V gene data show CDR1 as SGHAT and CDR2 as FQNNGV. The CDR3 has 12 amino acids. The CDR3 region is CASSPQSNVLTF. In nucleotides, the CDR3 is TGTGCCAGCAGCCCCCAATCCAACGTCCTGACTTTC.

This sequence joins TRBV5-1 and TRBJ2-1; D may be TRBD2 (6 bases). The CDR3 spans 13 residues. Germline V CDR1 and CDR2: SGHRS, YFSETQ. V was cut by 4 bases and J by 5 bases, with 10 bases left in between. This CDR3 reads CASSAGPNNEQFF. CDR3 in DNA: TGCGCCAGCAGCGCGGGACCGAACAATGAGCAGTTCTTC.

The gene calls are TRBV15 and TRBJ1-4; TRBD1 agrees at 7 bases. J lost 7 bases, V lost 4 bases, and 3 bases had no gene match. Germline V gene data show CDR1 as LNHNV and CDR2 as YYDKDF (reference sequence). This CDR3 has 13 amino acids. This CDR3 reads CATSKGQLEKLFF. CDR3 bases: TGTGCCACCAGCAAGGGACAGCTTGAAAAACTGTTTTTT.

V is TRBV6-5 and J is TRBJ2-7; 7 nucleotides line up with TRBD1. This CDR3 is built from 12 residues. V was pared by 10 bases and J by 2 bases, with 5 bases of the junction left unmatched. Per germline, CDR1 MNHEY and CDR2 SVGAGI. CDR3 loop: CATSDRAYEQYF. The CDR3 DNA sequence: TGTGCCACTTCCGACAGGGCCTACGAGCAGTACTTC.

This sequence joins TRBV14 and TRBJ1-1, with D uncertain. Trimming took off 0 bases at V and 3 bases at J, with 20 bases between the two ends. CDR1 is SGHDN and CDR2 is FVKESK in the germline V gene. This CDR3 comprises 18 residues. The CDR3 sequence is CASSQDQAGFRRYTEAFF. The DNA of the CDR3 is TGTGCCAGCAGCCAAGATCAGGCGGGGTTTCGCCGCTACACTGAAGCTTTCTTT.

The rearrangement uses TRBV27 and TRBJ2-1, with TRBD1 matching 7 bases. CDR1 and CDR2 from the germline V gene are MNHEY and SMNVEV (reference sequence). Trimming took 4 bases from V and 2 from J; bases not matched to a gene: 8. The CDR3 is 16 residues long. CDR3 sequence: CASSSLAGTAYNEQFF. In nucleotides, the CDR3 is TGTGCCAGCAGTTCCCTAGCCGGGACAGCCTACAATGAGCAGTTCTTC.

This chain uses TRBV30 with TRBJ1-5; tentative D call: TRBD1 (5 bases). The CDR3 is made up of 15 amino acids. Germline assignment: CDR1 GTSNPN and CDR2 SVGIG (reference sequence). The V and J ends lost 3 bases and 4 bases respectively, with 16 bases between them. For the CDR3, the DNA is TGTGCCTGGAGCATTACAGGAGTAGCAAATCAGCCCCAGCATTTT. It encodes CAWSITGVANQPQHF.

As regards this clone: Germline is not matched at one junction end, which may reflect a read error. The chain carries TRBV6-5 and TRBJ2-5; no clear D. The CDR3 is 13 amino acids. Germline V gene lookup returns CDR1 MNHEY and CDR2 SVGAGI. The DNA for the CDR3 is TGTGCCATCAGTCGAGGCCTCGAAGAGACCCAGTACTTC. Its translation is CAISRGLEETQYF.

This clone was picked up a small number of times. The chain joins TRBV30 to TRBJ1-1; D possibly corresponds to TRBD1 (5 bases). Germline V gene sequence: CDR1 GTSNPN, CDR2 SVGIG (reference sequence). V was clipped by 2 bases and J by 5 bases, with 15 bases between them. The CDR3 has 14 residues. CDR3 residues: CAWSRTVGGTEAFF. The CDR3 nucleotides are TGTGCCTGGAGTCGCACAGTGGGGGGGACTGAAGCTTTCTTT.

The chain links TRBV6-5 to TRBJ2-1; 12 bases map to TRBD2. The junction had 4 bases not matched to a gene; V was cut back by 4 bases and J by 3 bases. The germline V gene encodes CDR1 MNHEY and CDR2 SVGAGI. The CDR3 runs to 16 residues. CDR3 amino acids: CASSFLTSGSYNEQFF. DNA for the CDR3: TGTGCCAGCAGTTTCTTGACTAGCGGGAGCTACAATGAGCAGTTCTTC.

The V gene is TRBV6-1, the J gene TRBJ2-3; the match to TRBD2 covers 8 bases. Per germline, CDR1 MNHNS and CDR2 SASEGT. CDR3 length equals 15 residues. Trimming cost V 2 bases and J 4 bases; bases outside gene matches: 5. CDR3: CASSESGGGADTQYF. The CDR3 nucleotides read TGTGCCAGCAGTGAATCGGGAGGGGGAGCAGATACGCAGTATTTT.

The rearrangement uses TRBV5-1 and TRBJ1-4; no clear D gene. Germline V gene sequence: CDR1 SGHRS, CDR2 YFSETQ. This CDR3 comprises 15 residues. The V gene lost 3 bases and the J gene lost 0 bases, with 9 bases spanning the gap. Here the CDR3 reads CASSSTATTNEKLFF. In DNA form, the CDR3 reads TGCGCCAGCAGCTCCACAGCCACAACTAATGAAAAACTGTTTTTT.

V usage is TRBV25-1 and J usage is TRBJ1-1; D remains ambiguous. CDR3 length equals 11 residues. Germline V CDR1 and CDR2: MGHDK, SYGVNS. V was clipped by 8 bases and J by 7 bases, with 11 bases between them. CDR3 loop: CASRRLDEAFF. The CDR3 DNA reads TGTGCCAGCCGGAGACTAGATGAAGCTTTCTTT.

The chain couples TRBV12-5 to TRBJ2-1; 8 bases align to TRBD1. V gave up 1 base and J gave up 10 bases; unmatched junction bases: 3. CDR3 length equals 13 residues. The germline CDR1 and CDR2 sequences are LGHNT and FRNRAP. The CDR3 loop reads CASGLDRGMEQFF. CDR3 DNA: TGTGCTAGTGGTTTGGACAGGGGGATGGAGCAGTTCTTC. Variable domain in full (rest from reference TRBV12-5 and TRBJ2-1): DARVTQTPRHKVTEMGQEVTMRCQPILGHNTVFWYRQTMMQGLELLAYFRNRAPLDDSGMPKDRFSAEMPDATLATLKIQPSEPRDSAVYFCASGLDRGMEQFFGPGTRLTVL.

V and J are TRBV6-5 and TRBJ2-2; tentatively, D is TRBD1 (6 bases). This CDR3 has 14 amino acids. V gave up 5 bases and J gave up 2 bases, with 9 bases separating them. The germline V gene has CDR1 MNHEY and CDR2 SVGAGI. CDR3 nucleotides: TGTGCCAGCAGTCGGACAGTTAACACCGGGGAGCTGTTTTTT. Translation: CASSRTVNTGELFF.

The V and J genes are TRBV11-2 and TRBJ2-1, with 11 bases that match TRBD2. V dropped 5 bases and J dropped 6; count of bases not matched to a gene: 9. Germline CDR1 SGHAT, CDR2 FQNNGV. The CDR3 is 16 amino acids. This CDR3 is CASSRLGTSGSNEQFF. DNA for the CDR3: TGTGCCAGCAGCCGACTCGGGACTAGCGGATCCAATGAGCAGTTCTTC.